This T cell receptor (beta chain) was observed in a study of T cells in Graves' hyperthyroidism and ophthalmopathy. Overall study findings and caveats: Ophthalmopathy was distinguished from stable hyperthyroidism by 13 V-J signatures.

Using RNA transcripts as the source, TCR beta CDR3 regions were amplified. HTBI primers were employed in a first-round RT-PCR of the TCR CDR3. Using its own MiXCR run on the multiplex PCR reads, TCRdb lists one record per CDR3 protein. The sample lists about 610,000 distinct CDR3 sequences, roughly 14% seen once, with around 4.5% in the top ten. This clonotype was observed at least ten times. The target antigen is unknown. Between the trimmed V and J ends, which lost 1 base and 2 bases, there was a span of 15 bases. CDR3 length: 17 amino acids. The clonotype was recovered from a woman aged 40 to 50 with Graves' ophthalmopathy. The sample was blood. The J gene is TRBJ1-5, the V gene TRBV12-3 or TRBV12-4, with D possibly being TRBD1 (6 bases). CDR3 residues: CASSLGSQGGRNQPQHF. For the CDR3, the DNA is TGTGCCAGCAGTTTAGGGTCACAGGGTGGACGCAATCAGCCCCAGCATTTT.